This record concerns one TCR beta chain sequence. The length of the CDR3 is 13 residues. Losses at the gene ends were 9 bases for V and 8 bases for J; bases not matched to a gene: 6. Germline lookup yields CDR1 ENHRY and CDR2 SYGVKD. This record belongs to a study of shared clonotypes between healthy human individuals. Generated by immunoSEQ multiplex PCR, the TCRdb table keeps only in-frame clones and is missing some. The table has just over 2,000,000 clones, roughly 94% seen once. The V and J genes are TRBV10-3 and TRBJ1-6; 8 nucleotides agree with TRBD1. The source is a man aged 18 to 30 in good health. Sequences were obtained from naive CD4+ T cells sorted from blood. Subset described: CD45RA+ positively selected. The CDR3 DNA follows: TGTGCCATACGGACAGGGAAGGATTCACCCCTCCACTTT. Residues: CAIRTGKDSPLHF.